This entry lists 21 T cell receptor beta chains sequenced from one sample in a study of OX40 agonist ivuxolimab in advanced cancers. Sequencing was performed with immunoSEQ multiplex PCR; in TCRdb, only in-frame clones are kept and a portion is missing. The sample has tens of thousands of clones, about four fifths seen once. The sample consisted of CD4+ or CD8+ T cells sorted from blood, taken in a trial of the OX40 agonist ivuxolimab. Receptors originate from an adult with an advanced solid tumor such as melanoma, head and neck, liver or kidney cancer.

The rearrangement joins TRBV15 to TRBJ2-3; unclear D gene. Germline values: CDR1 LNHNV, CDR2 YYDKDF (reference sequence). This CDR3 has 15 residues. V was clipped by 1 base and J by 1 base, with 9 bases between them. Here the CDR3 reads CATSRGARGTDTQYF. CDR3 DNA sequence: TGTGCCACCAGCAGAGGGGCACGGGGCACAGATACGCAGTATTTT.

The CDR3 here is CSAIGYEQYF. CDR3 nucleotide sequence: TGCAGTGCTATTGGCTACGAGCAGTACTTC. This chain joins TRBV20-1 and TRBJ2-7; D uncertain. V lost 4 bases to trimming and J lost 3 bases, with 4 bases between them. CDR3 length: 10 amino acids. The V gene's germline CDR1 is DFQATT and CDR2 SNEGSKA (reference sequence).

The J gene is TRBJ2-3, the V gene TRBV21-1. TRBV21-1 counts as a pseudogene. The CDR3 spans 13 residues. CDR3 coding DNA: TGTGCCAGCAGCAATGGGCTAGCAGATACGCAGTATTTT. This sequence encodes CASSNGLADTQYF.

V gene TRBV7-2 combines with J gene TRBJ2-3; no reliable D call. This CDR3 has 14 residues. Between the trimmed V and J ends, which lost 4 bases and 5 bases, there was a span of 13 bases. CDR1 is SGHTA and CDR2 is FQGNSA in the germline V gene. This chain's CDR3 is CASSSGDGGDTQYF. CDR3 nucleotides: TGTGCCAGCAGCTCCGGTGATGGTGGAGATACGCAGTATTTT.

V and J are TRBV5-6 and TRBJ1-2; weak D call: TRBD1 (5 bases). V shed 1 base and J shed 6 bases, with 16 bases lying between them. From germline, CDR1 is SGHDT and CDR2 YYEEEE. This CDR3 contains 15 residues. The CDR3 is CASSLKGREENGYTF. As DNA, the CDR3 is TGTGCCAGCAGCTTGAAGGGGAGGGAAGAAAATGGCTACACCTTC.

This clone came up a few times. The V call is TRBV29-1, the J call TRBJ1-1; D perhaps matches TRBD1 (5 bases). The CDR3 consists of 10 residues. V was cut by 7 bases and J by 7 bases, with 10 bases left in between. Per the germline V gene, CDR1 is SQVTM and CDR2 is ANQGSEA. The CDR3 protein is CSGRDGEAFF. CDR3 coding DNA: TGCAGCGGCCGGGACGGTGAAGCTTTCTTT.

In nucleotides, the CDR3 is TGCGCCAGCAGCCGTGTCGGGGATTGGAATTCACCCCTCCACTTT. Residues: CASSRVGDWNSPLHF. The chain recombines TRBV5-1 with TRBJ1-6; no reliable D call. V was pared by 4 bases and J by 7 bases, with 15 bases between. The CDR3 length is 15 residues. In germline, CDR1 is SGHRS, CDR2 YFSETQ. Variable domain in full (rest from reference TRBV5-1 and TRBJ1-6): KAGVTQTPRYLIKTRGQQVTLSCSPISGHRSVSWYQQTPGQGLQFLFEYFSETQRNKGNFPGRFSGRQFSNSRSEMNVSTLELGDSALYLCASSRVGDWNSPLHFGNGTRLTVT.

The chain is built from TRBV5-1 and TRBJ2-3; the D call may be TRBD1 or TRBD2 (6 bases each). The CDR3 runs 12 residues. Germline CDR1 is SGHRS and CDR2 is YFSETQ. V gave up 3 bases and J gave up 11 bases, with 13 bases separating them. The CDR3: CASSYSGEVQYF. In nucleotides, the CDR3 is TGCGCCAGCAGCTACTCAGGGGAGGTGCAGTATTTT.

The chain is built from TRBV2 and TRBJ2-2; D is unclear. Germline V gene lookup returns CDR1 SNHLY and CDR2 FYNNEI. V gave up 7 bases and J gave up 0 bases, with 15 bases separating them. The CDR3 extends over 16 amino acids. The CDR3 DNA reads as TGTGCCAGCACTTCCCGAGCAGATACGAACACCGGGGAGCTGTTTTTT. Translating gives CASTSRADTNTGELFF. Full variable domain (missing parts from reference TRBV2 and TRBJ2-2): EPEVTQTPSHQVTQMGQEVILRCVPISNHLYFYWYRQILGQKVEFLVSFYNNEISEKSEIFDDQFSVERPDGSNFTLKIRSTKLEDSAMYFCASTSRADTNTGELFFGEGSRLTVL.

The chain combines TRBV9 with TRBJ1-2; no clear D. The V gene's germline CDR1 is SGDLS and CDR2 YYNGEE. Trimming took off 4 bases at V and 3 bases at J, with 13 bases between the two ends. The CDR3 consists of 14 residues. CDR3 sequence: CASSLTAGYYGYTF. CDR3 DNA: TGTGCCAGCAGCCTCACAGCAGGCTACTATGGCTACACCTTC.

This rearrangement joins TRBV19 to TRBJ2-1; 13 bases are shared with TRBD2. J was trimmed by 5 bases and V by 6 bases; bases with no gene match: 4. Germline V gene lookup returns CDR1 LNHDA and CDR2 SQIVND (reference sequence). This CDR3 is built from 15 residues. The CDR3 protein is CASSRGLAGHNEQFF. The CDR3 DNA sequence: TGTGCCAGTAGCAGGGGACTAGCGGGGCACAATGAGCAGTTCTTC.

This rearrangement joins TRBV5-4 to TRBJ1-5; D remains unclear. The CDR3 is made up of 13 amino acids. V gave up 2 bases and J gave up 3 bases, with 6 bases separating them. In germline, CDR1 is SGHNT, CDR2 YYREEE (reference sequence). Here the CDR3 DNA reads TGTGCCAGCAGCTTCGACCTCAATCAGCCCCAGCATTTT. It codes for CASSFDLNQPQHF.

This chain joins TRBV25-1 and TRBJ1-5; D is undetermined. The CDR3 contains 15 residues. Between the trimmed V and J ends, which lost 6 bases and 3 bases, there was a span of 15 bases. From germline, CDR1 is MGHDK and CDR2 SYGVNS. The CDR3 sequence: CASRKDLFPNQPQHF. In nucleotides, the CDR3 is TGTGCCAGCAGAAAAGACCTATTCCCCAATCAGCCCCAGCATTTT. The variable domain in full, completed from reference TRBV25-1 and TRBJ1-5, reads EADIYQTPRYLVIGTGKKITLECSQTMGHDKMYWYQQDPGMELHLIHYSYGVNSTEKGDLSSESTVSRIRTEHFPLTLESARPSHTSQYLCASRKDLFPNQPQHFGDGTRLSIL.

The rearrangement joins TRBV19 to TRBJ2-7; D is perhaps TRBD2 (6 bases). Trimming stripped 5 bases from V and 6 bases from J, with 11 bases between. Germline CDR1 reads LNHDA; CDR2 reads SQIVND (reference sequence). This CDR3 is built from 12 residues. In nucleotides, the CDR3 is TGTGCCAGTAGTCCATACGGGGGCGAGCAGTACTTC. Residues: CASSPYGGEQYF.

A few counts support this clone. J is TRBJ2-1 and V is TRBV7-8; D ambiguous. Germline loops: CDR1 SGHVS, CDR2 FQNEAQ. The CDR3 sequence is 16 residues long. Trimming took off 1 base at V and 9 bases at J, with 19 bases between the two ends. Written as DNA, the CDR3 is TGTGCCAGCAGCTTAGGAACCTCCCCCGTTATAGCTGAGCAGTTCTTC. Translation: CASSLGTSPVIAEQFF.

This clone was picked up one time. The chain carries TRBV19 and TRBJ1-1, with 10 bases identical to TRBD1. Looked up from germline, CDR1 is LNHDA and CDR2 is SQIVND (reference sequence). This CDR3 has 14 residues. After removal of 9 bases from V and 3 bases from J, the junction contained 7 bases not matched to a gene. The DNA of the CDR3 is TGTGCCAGCTCGACAGGGGGCGCGGACACTGAAGCTTTCTTT. This translates into CASSTGGADTEAFF.

The chain links TRBV6-1 to TRBJ2-1; TRBD1 agrees at 9 bases. Germline CDR1 MNHNS, CDR2 SASEGT. Trimming took 6 bases from V and 0 from J; bases not matched to a gene: 3. The CDR3 contains 15 residues. The CDR3 DNA sequence: TGTGCCAGCAGGAAACAGGGGGCCTCCTACAATGAGCAGTTCTTC. It is translated as CASRKQGASYNEQFF.

This clone was observed a few times. This sequence joins TRBV11-2 and TRBJ2-3; D is perhaps TRBD1 (6 bases). The CDR3 consists of 16 residues. V was pared by 1 base and J by 2 bases, with 13 bases between. Germline-derived CDR1 and CDR2 are SGHAT and FQNNGV. The CDR3 region is CASSLVPGVITDTQYF. The DNA for the CDR3 is TGTGCCAGCAGCTTAGTCCCAGGGGTAATCACAGATACGCAGTATTTT. Variable domain in full (rest from reference TRBV11-2 and TRBJ2-3): EAGVAQSPRYKIIEKRQSVAFWCNPISGHATLYWYQQILGQGPKLLIQFQNNGVVDDSQLPKDRFSAERLKGVDSTLKIQPAKLEDSAVYLCASSLVPGVITDTQYFGPGTRLTVL.

This chain uses TRBV19 with TRBJ1-5, with D perhaps matching TRBD1 (6 bases). Trimming removed 6 bases from V and 0 bases from J, with 9 bases in between. The germline V gene encodes CDR1 LNHDA and CDR2 SQIVND (reference sequence). There are 14 residues in the CDR3. CDR3 residues: CASRGTLSNQPQHF. The CDR3 DNA follows: TGTGCCAGTAGAGGGACACTTAGCAATCAGCCCCAGCATTTT.

The chain carries TRBV5-1 and TRBJ1-2, with 7 bases lining up with TRBD1. In germline, CDR1 is SGHRS, CDR2 YFSETQ. The CDR3 spans 15 residues. V lost 1 base and J lost 8; bases outside the gene matches: 11. CDR3 nucleotides: TGCGCCAGCAGCTTGTCGCGGGACAGCTACTTCGGCTACACCTTC. It translates to CASSLSRDSYFGYTF.

The V and J genes are TRBV6-5 and TRBJ2-7, with D perhaps TRBD1 or TRBD2 (5 bases each). Per the germline V gene, CDR1 is MNHEY and CDR2 is SVGAGI. The CDR3 spans 13 residues. The germline V and J ends were trimmed by 2 bases and 5 bases, with 10 bases remaining between them. This chain's CDR3 is CASSYGGTNEQYV. The CDR3 DNA follows: TGTGCCAGCAGTTACGGGGGTACAAACGAGCAGTACGTC.